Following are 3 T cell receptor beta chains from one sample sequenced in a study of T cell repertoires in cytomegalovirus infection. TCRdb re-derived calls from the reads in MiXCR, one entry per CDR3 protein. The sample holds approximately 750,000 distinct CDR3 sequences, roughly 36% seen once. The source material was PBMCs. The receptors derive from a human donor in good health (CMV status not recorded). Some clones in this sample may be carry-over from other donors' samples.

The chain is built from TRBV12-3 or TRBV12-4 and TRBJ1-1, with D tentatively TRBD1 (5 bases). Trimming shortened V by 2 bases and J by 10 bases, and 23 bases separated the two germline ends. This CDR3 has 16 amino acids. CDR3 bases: TGTGCCAGCAGTTTAAATGGTCTGGGGCCAGGCGATGTAGCTTTCTTT. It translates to CASSLNGLGPGDVAFF.

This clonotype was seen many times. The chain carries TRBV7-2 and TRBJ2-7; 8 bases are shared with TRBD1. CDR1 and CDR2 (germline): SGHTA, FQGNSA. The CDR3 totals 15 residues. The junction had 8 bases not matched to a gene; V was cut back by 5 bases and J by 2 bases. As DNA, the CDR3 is TGTGCCAGCAGCCCGAGACAGGGGTCAACCTACGAGCAGTACTTC. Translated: CASSPRQGSTYEQYF.

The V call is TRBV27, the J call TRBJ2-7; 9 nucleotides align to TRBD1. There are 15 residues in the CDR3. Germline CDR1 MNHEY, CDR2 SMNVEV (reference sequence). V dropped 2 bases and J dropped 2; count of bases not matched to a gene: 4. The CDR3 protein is CASSLNRGPPYEQYF. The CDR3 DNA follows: TGTGCCAGCAGTTTAAACAGGGGGCCGCCCTACGAGCAGTACTTC.